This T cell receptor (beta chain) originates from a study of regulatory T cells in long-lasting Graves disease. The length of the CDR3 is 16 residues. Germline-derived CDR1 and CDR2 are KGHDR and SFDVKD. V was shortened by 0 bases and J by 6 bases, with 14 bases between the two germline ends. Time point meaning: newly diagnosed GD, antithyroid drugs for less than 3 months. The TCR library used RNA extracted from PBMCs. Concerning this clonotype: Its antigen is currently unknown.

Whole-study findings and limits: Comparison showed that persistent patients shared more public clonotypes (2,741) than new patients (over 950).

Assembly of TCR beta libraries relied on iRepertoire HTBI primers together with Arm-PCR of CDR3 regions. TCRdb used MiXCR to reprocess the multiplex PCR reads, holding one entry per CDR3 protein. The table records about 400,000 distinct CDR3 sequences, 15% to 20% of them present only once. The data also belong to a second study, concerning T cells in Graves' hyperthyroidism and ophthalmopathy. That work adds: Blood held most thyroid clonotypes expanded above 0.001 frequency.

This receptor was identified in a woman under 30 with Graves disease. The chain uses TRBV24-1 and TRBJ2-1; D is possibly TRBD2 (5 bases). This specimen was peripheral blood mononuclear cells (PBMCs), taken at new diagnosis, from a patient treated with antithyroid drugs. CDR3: CATSDLRTVNSNEQFF. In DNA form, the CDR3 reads TGTGCCACCAGTGATTTGAGGACTGTTAATTCCAATGAGCAGTTCTTC.